These T cell receptor beta chains were read from a single sample in a study of T cell responses to AZD1222 COVID-19 vaccine. Here immunoSEQ multiplex PCR was the method, and the copy in TCRdb shows in-frame clones only, minus some. The sample lists about 140,000 clones; around 92% were seen once. The input for sequencing was peripheral blood, taken 28 days after the second AZD1222 dose. The receptor source for this set is an adult who received the AZD1222 COVID-19 vaccine. Both conserved end residues are part of each CDR3. The order of the fields is J gene, V gene, D gene, clone size, CDR3 DNA, CDR3 protein. The D gene is left open where the match is weak. Expanded clones are given a class, and other clones once, few, many or no size at all.

TRBJ1-1,TRBV5-1,.,few,TGCGCCAGCAGGCCACAGGGAGGTGACACTGAAGCTTTCTTT,CASRPQGGDTEAFF
TRBJ1-1,TRBV28,TRBD1,.,TGTGCCAGCAGTTTACTGGGACAGGGCCCTGAAGCTTTCTTT,CASSLLGQGPEAFF
TRBJ2-2,TRBV4-2,.,.,TGTGCCAGCAGCCGCAAGAACAGAGGGAACACCGGGGAGCTGTTTTTT,CASSRKNRGNTGELFF
TRBJ1-2,TRBV9,.,.,TGTGCCAGCAGCGTAGAGGCAGAGGCATATGGCTACACCTTC,CASSVEAEAYGYTF
TRBJ1-5,TRBV19,.,.,TGTGCCAGTAGTATAGTGGAGGGTAGGGGACAGCCCCAGCATTTT,CASSIVEGRGQPQHF
TRBJ2-5,TRBV5-6,.,.,TGTGCCAGCAGCTTGGTACGTTGGGGGAGTGGCGAGACCCAGTACTTC,CASSLVRWGSGETQYF
TRBJ1-2,TRBV25-1,TRBD1,.,TGTGCCAGCAGTGATCAGGACAGGCGCTATGGCTACACCTTC,CASSDQDRRYGYTF
TRBJ1-2,TRBV2,TRBD1,.,TGTGCCAGCAGTCCCCGTGACAGGGTGTACTATGGCTACACCTTC,CASSPRDRVYYGYTF
TRBJ1-3,TRBV4-1,.,.,TGCGCCAGCAGCCAAGATAGAAACACCATATATTTT,CASSQDRNTIYF
TRBJ2-1,TRBV20-1,TRBD2,.,TGCAGTGCTAGTGGGACTAGCGATATTAATAGGGTTTACAATGAGCAGTTCTTC,CSASGTSDINRVYNEQFF
TRBJ1-5,TRBV19,.,.,TGTGCCAGTAGTATTTCCCTCAATCAGCCCCAGCATTTT,CASSISLNQPQHF
TRBJ2-3,TRBV7-3,TRBD2,.,TGTGCCAGCAGCCCGGGGACTAGCGGGGGAGATACGCAGTATTTT,CASSPGTSGGDTQYF
TRBJ1-3,TRBV14,.,.,TGTGCCAGCAGCCAAGCGGGGACTTCTGGAAACACCATATATTTT,CASSQAGTSGNTIYF
TRBJ2-5,TRBV7-6,TRBD1,.,TGTGCCAGCAGCTTAGGAGGACAGGGCGCACAAGAGACCCAGTACTTC,CASSLGGQGAQETQYF
TRBJ1-6,TRBV19,.,.,TGTGCCAGTACCCCCATTCGAGGTTCACCCCTCCACTTT,CASTPIRGSPLHF
TRBJ2-5,TRBV5-4,TRBD1,.,TGTGCCAGCAGCCCACTTCGCCAGGGGGCCGGAGAGACCCAGTACTTC,CASSPLRQGAGETQYF
TRBJ1-5,TRBV19,.,.,TGTGCCAGTAGACACGAAAATCAGCCCCAGCATTTT,CASRHENQPQHF
TRBJ1-3,TRBV3-1/TRBV3-2,.,once,TGTGCCAGCAGCCAAGATCGTGTAGGGACATTAGGGGACACCATATATTTT,CASSQDRVGTLGDTIYF
TRBJ2-5,TRBV4-2,TRBD1,.,TGTGCCAGCAGCCAAGGGGTGGGCTCGACAGGGCACGAGACCCAGTACTTC,CASSQGVGSTGHETQYF
TRBJ1-1,TRBV28,.,.,TGTGCCAGCAGGGAGGGGGGCGACACTGAAGCTTTCTTT,CASREGGDTEAFF